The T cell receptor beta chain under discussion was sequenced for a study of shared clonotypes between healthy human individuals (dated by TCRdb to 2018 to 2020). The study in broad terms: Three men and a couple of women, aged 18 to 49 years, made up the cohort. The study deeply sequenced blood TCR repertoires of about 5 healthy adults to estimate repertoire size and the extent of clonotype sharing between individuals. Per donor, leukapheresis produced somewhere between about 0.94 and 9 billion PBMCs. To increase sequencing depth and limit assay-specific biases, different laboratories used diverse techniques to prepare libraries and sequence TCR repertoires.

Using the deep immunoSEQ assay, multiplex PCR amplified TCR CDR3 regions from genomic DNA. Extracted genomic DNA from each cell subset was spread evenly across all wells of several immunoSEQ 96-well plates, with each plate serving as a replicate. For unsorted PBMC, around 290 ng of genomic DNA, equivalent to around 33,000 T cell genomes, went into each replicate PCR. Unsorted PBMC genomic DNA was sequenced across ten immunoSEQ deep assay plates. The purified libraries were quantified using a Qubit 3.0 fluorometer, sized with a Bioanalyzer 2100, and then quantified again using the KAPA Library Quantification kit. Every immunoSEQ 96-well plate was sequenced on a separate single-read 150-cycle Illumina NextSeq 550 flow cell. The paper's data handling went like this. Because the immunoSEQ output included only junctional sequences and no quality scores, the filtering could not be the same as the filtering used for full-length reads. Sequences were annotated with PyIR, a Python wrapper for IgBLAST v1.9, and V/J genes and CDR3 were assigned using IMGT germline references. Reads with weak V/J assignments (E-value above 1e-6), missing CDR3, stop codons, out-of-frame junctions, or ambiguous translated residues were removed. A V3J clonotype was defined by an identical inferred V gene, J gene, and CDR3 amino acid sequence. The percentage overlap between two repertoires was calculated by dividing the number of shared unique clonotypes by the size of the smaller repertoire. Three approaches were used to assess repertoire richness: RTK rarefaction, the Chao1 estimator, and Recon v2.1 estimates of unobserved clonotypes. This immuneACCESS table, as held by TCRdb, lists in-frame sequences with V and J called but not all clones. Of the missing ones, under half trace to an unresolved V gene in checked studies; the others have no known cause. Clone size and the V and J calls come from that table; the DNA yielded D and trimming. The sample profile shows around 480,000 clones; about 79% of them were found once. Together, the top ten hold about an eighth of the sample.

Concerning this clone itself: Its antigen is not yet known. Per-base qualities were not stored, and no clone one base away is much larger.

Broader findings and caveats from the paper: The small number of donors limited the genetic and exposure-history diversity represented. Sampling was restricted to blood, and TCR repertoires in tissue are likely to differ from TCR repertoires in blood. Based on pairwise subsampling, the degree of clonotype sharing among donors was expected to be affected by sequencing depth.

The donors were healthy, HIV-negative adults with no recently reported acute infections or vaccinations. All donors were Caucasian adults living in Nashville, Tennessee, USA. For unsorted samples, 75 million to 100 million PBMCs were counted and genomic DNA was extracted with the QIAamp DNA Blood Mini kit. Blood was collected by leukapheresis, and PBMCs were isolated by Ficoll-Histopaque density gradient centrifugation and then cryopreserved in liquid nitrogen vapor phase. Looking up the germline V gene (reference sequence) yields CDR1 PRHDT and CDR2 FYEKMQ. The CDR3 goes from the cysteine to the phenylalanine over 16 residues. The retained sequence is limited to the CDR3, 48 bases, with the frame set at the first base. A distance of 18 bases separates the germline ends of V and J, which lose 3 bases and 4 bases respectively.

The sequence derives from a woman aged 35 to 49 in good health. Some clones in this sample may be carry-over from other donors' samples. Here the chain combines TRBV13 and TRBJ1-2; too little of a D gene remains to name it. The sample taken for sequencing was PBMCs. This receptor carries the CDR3 CASSFKGWGRPYGYTF. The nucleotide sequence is TGTGCCAGCAGCTTTAAGGGTTGGGGAAGACCCTATGGCTACACCTTC.